This entry is about one TCR beta chain. The germline gives CDR1 SEHNR, CDR2 FQNEAQ (reference sequence). The germline V and J ends were trimmed by 5 bases and 4 bases, with 15 bases remaining between them. The CDR3 runs to 14 residues. The method was immunoSEQ multiplex PCR; TCRdb's version includes in-frame clones alone and lacks a portion of them. The repertoire holds fewer than 850,000 clones, 90% to 97% seen once, with around 0.21% in the top ten. The sample is drawn from a study of shared clonotypes between healthy human individuals. Naive CD8 cells lacked CD45RO and underwent positive selection for CCR7, leaving out terminally differentiated effector memory CD45RA+ cells.

The TCR sequence derives from a man aged 25 to 45 in good health. The chain recombines TRBV7-9 with TRBJ2-7, with a possible D match to TRBD2 (5 bases). Sequenced material: naive CD8+ T cells sorted from blood. The CDR3 sequence is CASSLEGVVYEQYF. The CDR3, as DNA: TGTGCCAGCAGCCTAGAGGGAGTCGTTTACGAGCAGTACTTC. Filled out from reference TRBV7-9 and TRBJ2-7, the complete variable domain reads DTGVSQNPRHKITKRGQNVTFRCDPISEHNRLYWYRQTLGQGPEFLTYFQNEAQLEKSRLLSDRFSAERPKGSFSTLEIQRTEQGDSAMYLCASSLEGVVYEQYFGPGTRLTVT.